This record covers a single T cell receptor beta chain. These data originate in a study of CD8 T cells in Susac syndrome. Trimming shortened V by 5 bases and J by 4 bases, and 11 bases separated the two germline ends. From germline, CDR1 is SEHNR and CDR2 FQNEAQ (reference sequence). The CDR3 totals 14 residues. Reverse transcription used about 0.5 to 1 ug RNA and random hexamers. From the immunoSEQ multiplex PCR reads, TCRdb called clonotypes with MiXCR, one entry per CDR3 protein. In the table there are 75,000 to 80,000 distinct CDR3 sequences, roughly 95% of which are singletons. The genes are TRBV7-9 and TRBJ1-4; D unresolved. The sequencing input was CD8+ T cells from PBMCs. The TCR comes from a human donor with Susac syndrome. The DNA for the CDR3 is TGTGCCAGCAGCAACAGTGAAAGTAATGAAAAACTGTTTTTT. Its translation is CASSNSESNEKLFF.